A single sample gave rise to the 15 T cell receptor beta chains below, sequenced in a study of blood T cell repertoires in COVID-19. TCRdb's table, derived via immunoSEQ multiplex PCR, lists solely in-frame clones and lacks some. Of 90,000 or so clones detected, 70% to 85% appear once; the ten largest clones hold 25%. Sequenced input: peripheral blood. Receptor source: a man aged 55 to 70 with acute or convalescent COVID-19.

This clone was counted between two and nine times. This rearrangement joins TRBV4-1 to TRBJ2-1; D perhaps matches TRBD1 (6 bases). Germline lookup yields CDR1 MGHRA and CDR2 YSYEKL. CDR3 length equals 15 residues. V was pared by 7 bases and J by 3 bases, with 16 bases between. The CDR3 protein is CASTQGHRFYNEQFF. For the CDR3, the DNA is TGCGCCAGCACCCAGGGGCACCGGTTCTACAATGAGCAGTTCTTC.

The chain couples TRBV7-9 to TRBJ2-2; the match to TRBD1 covers 10 bases. This CDR3 spans 14 amino acids. V lost 5 bases to trimming and J lost 6 bases; unmatched junction nucleotides: 3. CDR1 and CDR2 from the germline V gene are SEHNR and FQNEAQ (reference sequence). This CDR3 is CASSRDRGSGELFF. The CDR3 nucleotides are TGTGCCAGCAGCCGGGACAGGGGTTCCGGGGAGCTGTTTTTT.

A few counts support this clone. CDR3 in DNA: TGTGCCAGCAGCTCAAGTCCCTGGGACAGGGGTGGCGAGCAGTACTTC. Translating gives CASSSSPWDRGGEQYF. The V and J genes are TRBV14 and TRBJ2-7, with 10 bases fitting TRBD1. The CDR3 consists of 16 residues. J gave up 6 bases and V 5 bases, and 13 bases lay outside the gene matches. The germline gives CDR1 SGHDN, CDR2 FVKESK.

The chain joins TRBV19 to TRBJ2-7, with D perhaps TRBD1 (5 bases). Germline lookup yields CDR1 LNHDA and CDR2 SQIVND (reference sequence). The CDR3 has 15 amino acids. V was pared by 1 base and J by 3 bases, with 13 bases between. CDR3 in DNA: TGTGCCAGTAGTATAGGGCAAGGGGAACTCTACGAGCAGTACTTC. Its protein is CASSIGQGELYEQYF.

The CDR3 bases are TGTGCCAGCAGCTCCTACAGAACAACTAATGAAAAACTGTTTTTT. Residues: CASSSYRTTNEKLFF. The chain combines TRBV3-1 (or the pseudogene TRBV3-2) with TRBJ1-4, with D hard to call. The V end lost 5 bases, the J end lost 0 bases, and 10 bases lay between the germline ends. The CDR3 is 15 amino acids. Germline loops: CDR1 LGHDT, CDR2 YNNKEL (reference sequence).

The chain is built from TRBV4-2 and TRBJ2-1; D not certain. CDR1 and CDR2 (germline): LGHNA, YNFKEQ. The length of the CDR3 is 15 residues. The V end lost 0 bases, the J end lost 4 bases, and 10 bases lay between the germline ends. The CDR3 region is CASSQEHNSYNEQFF. In DNA, the CDR3 is TGTGCCAGCAGCCAAGAACACAATTCTTACAATGAGCAGTTCTTC.

This clone has just a few counts. V gene TRBV6-6 combines with J gene TRBJ1-1, with D perhaps matching TRBD1 (5 bases). The V end lost 8 bases, the J end lost 1 base, and 8 bases lay between the germline ends. CDR1 is MNHNY, CDR2 SVGAGI, per germline (reference sequence). The CDR3 loop spans 12 amino acids. Here the CDR3 reads CASPDKNTEAFF. CDR3 nucleotide sequence: TGTGCCAGCCCGGACAAGAACACTGAAGCTTTCTTT.

This sequence joins TRBV5-1 and TRBJ2-7, with D uncertain. The germline V gene has CDR1 SGHRS and CDR2 YFSETQ. V was shortened by 0 bases and J by 2 bases, with 3 bases between the two germline ends. There are 12 residues in the CDR3. CDR3 DNA sequence: TGCGCCAGCAGCTTGGATACCTACGAGCAGTACTTC. Translation gives CASSLDTYEQYF.

The V gene is TRBV7-2, the J gene TRBJ1-2; 7 nucleotides agree with TRBD1. Germline CDR1 and CDR2: SGHTA and FQGNSA. The CDR3 length is 14 residues. After removal of 1 base from V and 6 bases from J, the junction contained 5 bases not matched to a gene. CDR3 protein: CASSLVARGNGYTF. The CDR3 DNA is TGTGCCAGCAGCTTAGTGGCCAGGGGGAATGGCTACACCTTC.

The chain carries TRBV18 and TRBJ2-1, with 15 positions matching TRBD2. Unmatched junction bases numbered 2, after V lost 1 base and J lost 4 bases. CDR1 is KGHSH, CDR2 LQKENI, per germline. CDR3 size: 17 residues. The CDR3 loop is CASSPLGLAGGYNEQFF. The CDR3 DNA sequence: TGTGCCAGCTCACCACTTGGACTAGCGGGGGGGTACAATGAGCAGTTCTTC.

This rearrangement joins TRBV6-6 to TRBJ2-3, with D possibly matching TRBD2 (6 bases). V was cut by 8 bases and J by 1 base, with 16 bases left in between. From germline, CDR1 is MNHNY and CDR2 SVGAGI (reference sequence). There are 15 residues in the CDR3. For the CDR3, the DNA is TGTGCCAGCTACTCGGCGGGGCGGGGCACAGATACGCAGTATTTT. It is translated as CASYSAGRGTDTQYF.

The chain employs TRBV28 and TRBJ1-1; tentative D call: TRBD1 (6 bases). Germline V CDR1 and CDR2: MDHEN, SYDVKM. Trimming took 7 bases from V and 5 from J, leaving 29 bases between them. This CDR3 is built from 18 residues. The CDR3 nucleotides are TGTGCCAGCACCGCCCCCCAGGGGTCGCCCATGGGTAGTACTGAAGCTTTCTTT. As protein: CASTAPQGSPMGSTEAFF.

The V and J genes are TRBV30 and TRBJ1-6, with 9 bases aligning to TRBD1. Germline assignment: CDR1 GTSNPN and CDR2 SVGIG (reference sequence). J lost 7 bases, V lost 3 bases, and 4 bases had no gene match. This CDR3 has 14 amino acids. The CDR3 loop reads CAWRVGQGNSPLHF. CDR3 DNA sequence: TGTGCCTGGAGGGTTGGACAGGGGAATTCACCCCTCCACTTT.

As for this clone: The sample carries other DNA sequences with the same CDR3. This chain uses TRBV28 with TRBJ2-2; D unclear. Trimming took off 3 bases at V and 6 bases at J, with 8 bases between the two ends. The germline CDR1 and CDR2 sequences are MDHEN and SYDVKM. The CDR3 runs 13 residues. The CDR3 sequence: CASSLVSPGELFF. CDR3 coding DNA: TGTGCCAGCAGTTTGGTTAGCCCCGGGGAGCTGTTTTTT.

V and J are TRBV9 and TRBJ1-3; TRBD1 agrees at 7 bases. V gave up 1 base and J gave up 4 bases; unmatched junction bases: 11. Germline V lookup: CDR1 SGDLS, CDR2 YYNGEE. The CDR3 length is 17 residues. The CDR3 nucleotides are TGTGCCAGCAGCGTAAGTCCGGGACAGTTTACCGGAAACACCATATATTTT. Translating it yields CASSVSPGQFTGNTIYF.